Below, one TCR beta chain is given with its context. This sample is drawn from a study of blood T cell repertoires in COVID-19. Only in-frame clones appear in the TCRdb table, and some are missing; sequencing was by immunoSEQ multiplex PCR. Among over 200,000 clones, 70% to 90% were seen once, and the ten largest hold 1.5% to 2%. The germline V and J ends were trimmed by 4 bases and 0 bases, with 25 bases remaining between them. The CDR3 length is 20 residues. CDR1 and CDR2 from the germline V gene are SNHLY and FYNNEI. The V and J genes are TRBV2 and TRBJ1-3; no clear D. The receptor was isolated from a woman between 45 and 65 years old who had recovered from COVID-19. Sample: PBMCs or T cells enriched from blood (not recorded which). DNA of the CDR3: TGTGCCAGCAGTGTCTTTTTCAGGTGGGCAGAATCAATCTCTGGAAACACCATATATTTT. Protein: CASSVFFRWAESISGNTIYF.